The 3 T cell receptor beta chains given below trace back to one sample, sequenced in a study of OX40 agonist ivuxolimab in advanced cancers. Generated by immunoSEQ multiplex PCR, the TCRdb table keeps only in-frame clones and is missing some. The sample consists of several thousand clones, around 78% of them appearing once. Here the sequenced sample was CD4+ or CD8+ T cells sorted from blood, taken in a trial of the OX40 agonist ivuxolimab. These receptors originate from an adult with an advanced solid tumor such as melanoma, head and neck, liver or kidney cancer.

A word on this clone: This specimen includes other DNA sequences encoding the same CDR3. The chain recombines TRBV4-3 with TRBJ1-3; no reliable D call. This CDR3 is 18 amino acids long. Germline CDR1 is LGHNA and CDR2 is YSLEER. V lost 0 bases, J lost 0 bases, and 15 bases lay in between. The CDR3 sequence is CASSQDRAVRFSGNTIYF. The CDR3 nucleotides are TGCGCCAGCAGCCAAGATCGGGCAGTCCGCTTCTCTGGAAACACCATATATTTT.

This chain links TRBV4-2 with TRBJ1-1, with D possibly matching TRBD1 (5 bases). CDR3 size: 19 residues. Trimming shortened V by 0 bases and J by 0 bases, and 20 bases separated the two germline ends. The V gene's germline CDR1 is LGHNA and CDR2 YNFKEQ. CDR3 loop: CASSQEGQGGEGMNTEAFF. The CDR3 coding sequence is TGTGCCAGCAGCCAAGAAGGTCAGGGCGGCGAGGGGATGAACACTGAAGCTTTCTTT.

The gene calls are TRBV27 and TRBJ2-1; D unclear. The CDR3 has 15 amino acids. The V end lost 1 base, the J end lost 6 bases, and 13 bases lay between the germline ends. CDR1 is MNHEY and CDR2 is SMNVEV in the germline V gene (reference sequence). The CDR3 sequence is CASSLYLGLPNEQFF. As DNA, the CDR3 is TGTGCCAGCAGTTTATATTTAGGGTTACCCAATGAGCAGTTCTTC.